Sequencing of this T cell receptor (beta chain) was carried out in a study of cytomegalovirus exposure and HLA in healthy donors. The PCR used 60 Vbeta and 13 Jbeta primers. TCRdb's copy holds only in-frame clones and misses some; the assay was immunoSEQ multiplex PCR. The repertoire has under 200,000 clones, 84% of them found once; the top ten carry around 0.98%. This clone has a single count. Germline values: CDR1 SGHDN, CDR2 FVKESK. Germline trimming cut 6 bases from V and 2 bases from J; bases unmatched to any gene: 18. The CDR3 extends over 21 amino acids. The sample was PBMCs. The TCR was taken from a man aged 25 to 40 in good health and CMV-seronegative. The chain links TRBV14 to TRBJ2-1, with TRBD2 identical over 14 bases. This CDR3 is CASSRRQGKGLAGVPYNEQFF. DNA for the CDR3: TGTGCCAGCAGTCGAAGACAGGGTAAGGGACTAGCGGGAGTTCCCTACAATGAGCAGTTCTTC.